The source of this TCR beta chain is a study of graft-versus-host responses after intestinal transplantation (dated by TCRdb to the early 2020s). Describing the broader study: The transplants that recipients got were multivisceral, liver-intestinal, or isolated intestinal. Rather than being sequenced by the commercial service, samples from a few later patients were sequenced in-house on an Illumina MiSeq and processed with MiXCR. To identify alloreactive clones, pre-transplant mixed lymphocyte reaction products were sequenced and compared with unstimulated pre-transplant donor and recipient T cells. Every recipient was given anti-thymocyte globulin induction, then maintenance tacrolimus and steroids for around three years. The cohort enrolled under 30 intestinal transplant recipients, one of whom was a retransplant, and a few patients without pretransplant specimens were excluded. A peak of at least 4% donor T cells among recipient peripheral blood mononuclear cells was the definition used for donor T cell macrochimerism. Bulk TCR-beta CDR3 sequencing was used to track graft-versus-host and host-versus-graft alloreactive T cell clones in the graft, circulation and bone marrow after intestinal transplantation. Results and caveats for the whole study, not just this receptor: GvH clones were found in recipient bone marrow, and some of the GvH clones appeared earlier in ileal mucosa or blood, which is consistent with an intestinal mucosal origin. Conclusions were limited by the relatively low number and heterogeneity of intestinal transplant patients. In patients with donor T cell macrochimerism, the allografts had high GvH to HvG T cell clonal ratios. Early after transplant, declines in HvG clones were associated with peak levels of circulating GvH clones.

The method was the immunoSEQ multiplex PCR assay. In most patients, genomic DNA was isolated using the Qiagen DNeasy Blood and Tissue Kit and sent frozen to Adaptive Biotechnologies for TCR sequencing. Adaptive Biotechnologies carried out high-throughput TCR-beta CDR3 sequencing of genomic DNA for most patients. In the paper's pipeline: Adaptive's ImmunoSEQ software supplied the TCR sequencing data for 15 to 20 patients, while MiXCR and VDJtools were used to process three other patients. CD4 versus CD8 sorting errors were corrected by removing sequences found in both subsets at a frequency ratio below 5:1. Because the origin of CDR3 nucleotide sequences shared between donor and recipient could not be assigned, those sequences were removed. To count as alloreactive, a clone needed at least 2-fold expansion over unstimulated cells and a minimum CFSE-low frequency of 0.002% (template counts) or 0.001% (read counts). Mappable clones were those detected in sequenced pre-transplant spleen, lymph node, or MLR CFSE-low populations of the donor or recipient. The cumulative frequency of alloreactive clones was calculated as a percentage of all sequences, weighted by copy number. As stored in TCRdb, this immuneACCESS dataset retains in-frame rearrangements with V and J assigned. A fraction of the clones does not appear; measured against another copy, unresolved V genes explain less than half of the discrepancy, and the remainder lacks a known reason. Clone size and V and J calls were adopted from that table, with D and trimming inferred from the DNA. For this sample the table gives 96,000 or so clones, of which roughly 92% were detected only once. The ten largest make up around 0.15% of the sample.

This sample's time point label indicates: cells obtained before transplantation from donor or recipient. CD3+CD4+ and CD3+CD8+ populations were FACS-sorted from unstimulated pre-transplant donor and recipient cells taken from spleen or lymph nodes. The junction shows trimming of 11 bases on V and 9 bases on J, plus 20 bases between the germline ends. The germline V gene encodes CDR1 ENHRY and CDR2 SYGVKD. The CDR3, from cysteine to phenylalanine, totals 12 residues. Solely the CDR3 DNA is kept, with 36 bases framed from the first base. Remarks on this clone: Its specific antigen is unknown. One base away there is no much larger clone; base qualities are not given.

This TCR was recovered from a human donor who received an intestinal transplant. The source was unstimulated CD4+ T cells sorted from spleen or lymph node cells, collected before intestinal transplant. This sequence uses TRBV10-3 and TRBJ2-7; the D gene is unclear. The DNA is as follows: TGTGCCTCCAGTGACCAGTTAAGTGCGCAGTACTTC. Translation gives CASSDQLSAQYF.